The clone carrying this TCR beta chain was seen at least ten times. The read halts 3 residues ahead of the CDR3 end, with the missing end drawn from the germline J gene. Measured with immunoSEQ multiplex PCR; TCRdb has only the in-frame clones, and not every one. Sampling found around 60,000 clones, none seen once. CDR1 and CDR2 from the germline V gene are LNHDA and SQIVND (reference sequence). The CDR3 runs to 14 residues. The V and J ends lost 4 bases and 4 bases respectively, with 13 bases between them. The data originate from a study of T cell clonality in common variable immunodeficiency. The origin of this receptor is a person between 18 and 69 years old in good health. The sample taken for sequencing was peripheral blood mononuclear cells. The chain is built from TRBV19 and TRBJ2-5, with D uncertain. The sequenced CDR3 bases are TGTGCCAGTAGTACCTCGGTGGGCCGAGAGACC. It translates to CASSTSVGRET. The full CDR3 protein reads CASSTSVGRETQYF. Together with reference TRBV19 and TRBJ2-5, the CDR3 gives the full variable domain: DGGITQSPKYLFRKEGQNVTLSCEQNLNHDAMYWYRQDPGQGLRLIYYSQIVNDFQKGDIAEGYSVSREKKESFPLTVTSAQKNPTAFYLCASSTSVGRETQYFGPGTRLLVL.